This TCR beta chain was recovered during a study of CD8 T cells in ankylosing spondylitis. TCRdb called the 5' RACE reads again in MiXCR, with one record for every CDR3 protein. The data contain fewer than 250,000 distinct CDR3 sequences, over 9.5% of them seen just once; the ten biggest clones take up about 2.8%. This clonotype was recorded many times. Germline V gene lookup returns CDR1 SQVTM and CDR2 ANQGSEA. V was trimmed by 5 bases and J by 0 bases, leaving 6 bases between them. The CDR3 loop spans 12 amino acids. The V call is TRBV29-1, the J call TRBJ2-3, with D unclear. The receptor's source is a male donor with ankylosing spondylitis or in good health (not recorded which). Sequenced material: blood, either unsorted or a sorted T cell fraction (not recorded which). DNA of the CDR3: TGCAGCGTTTCCCCCAGCACAGATACGCAGTATTTT. This codes for CSVSPSTDTQYF.